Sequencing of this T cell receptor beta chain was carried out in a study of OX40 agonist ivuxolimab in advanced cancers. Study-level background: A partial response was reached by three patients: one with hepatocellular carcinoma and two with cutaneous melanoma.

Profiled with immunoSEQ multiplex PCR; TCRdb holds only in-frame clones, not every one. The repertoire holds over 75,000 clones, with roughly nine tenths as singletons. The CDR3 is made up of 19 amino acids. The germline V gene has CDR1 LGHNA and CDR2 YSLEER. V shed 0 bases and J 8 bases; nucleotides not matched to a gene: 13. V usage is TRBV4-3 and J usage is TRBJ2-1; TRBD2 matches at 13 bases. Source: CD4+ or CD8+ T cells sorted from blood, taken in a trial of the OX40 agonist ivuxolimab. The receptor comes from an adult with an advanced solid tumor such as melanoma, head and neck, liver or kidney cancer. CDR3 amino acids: CASSQDFSVLAGGPDEQFF. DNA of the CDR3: TGCGCCAGCAGCCAAGACTTCTCCGTACTAGCGGGGGGGCCCGATGAGCAGTTCTTC.